This T cell receptor beta chain stems from a study of shared clonotypes between healthy human individuals. The method was immunoSEQ multiplex PCR; TCRdb's version includes in-frame clones alone and lacks a portion of them. The sample records about 2.2 million clones, roughly 93% being singletons. Study-level results: Generally, naive subsets (rather than memory subsets) showed larger estimated richness.

This CDR3 region has 15 residues. Germline V gives CDR1 MNHEY, CDR2 SMNVEV (reference sequence). Trimming took 5 bases from V and 3 from J, leaving 13 bases between them. Note on this clone: The target antigen is unknown.

The naive CD8 fraction comprised CD45RO-negative cells positively selected for CCR7 and excluded terminally differentiated effector memory CD45RA+ cells. Source material: naive CD8+ T cells from PBMCs. The sequence derives from a young man in good health. Some clones in this sample may be carry-over from other donors' samples. The chain is built from TRBV27 and TRBJ1-4, with D perhaps matching TRBD1 (6 bases). The CDR3 DNA follows: TGTGCCAGCAGTACCCGACAGGCGGCTAATGAAAAACTGTTTTTT. The encoded protein is CASSTRQAANEKLFF.